The clone carrying this T cell receptor beta chain has at least ten counts. The data stem from a study of CD8+CD57+ T cells in acquired aplastic anemia. At the level of the study: Sorted CD4+ and CD8+ cells gave an average of 3.2 ug of DNA.

Selection for sequencing was limited to patients who had shown CD8+CD57+ cell expansion by flow cytometry. The CDR3 extends over 15 amino acids. V was clipped by 1 base and J by 0 bases, with 11 bases between them. CDR1 is SGHKS and CDR2 is YYEKEE in the germline V gene (reference sequence). TCR beta VDJ and CDR3 profiles were obtained from a genomic DNA template. TCRdb called the reads again in MiXCR, with one record for every CDR3 protein. The sample shows hundreds of thousands of distinct CDR3 sequences, around 30% of them seen only once. The specimen sequenced was sorted CD4+, CD8+, or CD8+CD57+ T cells (not recorded which) from PBMCs. The clonotype comes from a human donor with aplastic anemia. The rearrangement uses TRBV5-5 and TRBJ2-7; D gene unclear. DNA for the CDR3: TGTGCCAGCAGCTTGATGGGCGTAAGCTCCTACGAGCAGTACTTC. Translated: CASSLMGVSSYEQYF.